This entry concerns a single T cell receptor (beta chain). J gave up 1 base and V 4 bases, and 4 bases lay outside the gene matches. The CDR3 has 16 residues. The germline gives CDR1 MGHRA, CDR2 YSYEKL. The data stem from a study of blood T cell repertoires in COVID-19. The overall study: Acute-phase and convalescent COVID-19 samples originated in the United States, Italy and Spain.

In the study's own analysis: From reference gene primer amplification, estimates of nucleated cell counts were derived. This table comes from immunoSEQ multiplex PCR, and its TCRdb copy is limited to in-frame clones, with some not included. D and trimming come from the DNA, and the V and J calls and clone size come from that table. Among roughly 70,000 clones listed, 70% to 90% were seen once. The TCR comes from a man in his 70s with acute or convalescent COVID-19. The sequenced sample consisted of peripheral blood. V is TRBV4-1 and J is TRBJ2-2; 9 nucleotides line up with TRBD2. The CDR3 protein is CASSLSSGMNTGELFF. The CDR3 region has the DNA TGCGCCAGCAGCCTTTCTAGCGGGATGAACACCGGGGAGCTGTTTTTT.